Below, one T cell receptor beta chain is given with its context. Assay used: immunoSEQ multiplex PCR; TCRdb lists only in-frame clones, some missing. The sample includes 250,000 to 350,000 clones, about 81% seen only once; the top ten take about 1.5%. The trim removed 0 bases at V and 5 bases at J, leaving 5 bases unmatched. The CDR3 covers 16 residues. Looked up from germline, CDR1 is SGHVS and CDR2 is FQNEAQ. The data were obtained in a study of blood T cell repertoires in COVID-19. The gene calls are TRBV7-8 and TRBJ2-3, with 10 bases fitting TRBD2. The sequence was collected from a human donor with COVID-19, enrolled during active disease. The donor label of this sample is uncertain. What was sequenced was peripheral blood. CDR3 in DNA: TGTGCCAGCAGCTTAGCGCCAGCGGGAGGGGGAGATACGCAGTATTTT. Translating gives CASSLAPAGGGDTQYF. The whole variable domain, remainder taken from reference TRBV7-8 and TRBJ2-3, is GAGVSQSPRYKVAKRGQDVALRCDPISGHVSLFWYQQALGQGPEFLTYFQNEAQLDKSGLPSDRFFAERPEGSVSTLKIQRTQQEDSAVYLCASSLAPAGGGDTQYFGPGTRLTVL.